This TCR beta chain appears in the sequencing data of a study of CD8 T cells in ankylosing spondylitis. This clonotype has a handful of counts. Its antigen is as yet unknown. Generation of TCR beta libraries employed quantitative 5'-RACE incorporating molecular barcodes. Via MiXCR, TCRdb re-called the 5' RACE reads, giving one row per CDR3 protein. There are approximately 140,000 distinct CDR3 sequences in the sample; 44% occur only once, and approximately 16% lies in the top ten. The CDR3 spans 15 residues. V lost 2 bases to trimming and J lost 10 bases; unmatched junction nucleotides: 5. Germline CDR1 is MNHEY and CDR2 is SVGAGI. Study conclusions and caveats: CD8+ disease-linked clones were present at relatively low frequencies in blood. Reactive arthritis synovial fluid and blood were previously reported to contain some motif variants. Reportedly, significant enrichment of disease-linked clones occurred in matched ankylosing spondylitis synovial fluid.

The sample taken for sequencing was synovial fluid, either unsorted or a sorted T cell fraction (not recorded which). The sequence came from a male donor with ankylosing spondylitis. The V gene is TRBV6-5, the J gene TRBJ1-6; 10 bases are shared with TRBD1. Here the CDR3 reads CASSYQDRGGSPLHF. CDR3 nucleotide sequence: TGTGCCAGCAGTTACCAGGACAGGGGGGGATCACCCCTCCACTTT.